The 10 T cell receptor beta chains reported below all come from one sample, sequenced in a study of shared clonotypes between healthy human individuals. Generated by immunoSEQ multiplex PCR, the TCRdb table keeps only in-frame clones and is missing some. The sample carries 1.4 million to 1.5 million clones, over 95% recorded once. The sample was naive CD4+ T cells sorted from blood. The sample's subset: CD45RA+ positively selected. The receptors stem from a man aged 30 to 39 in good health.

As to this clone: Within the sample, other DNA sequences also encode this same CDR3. The CDR3 spells CASSLAGARQETQYF. CDR3 coding DNA: TGCGCCAGCAGCTTGGCTGGAGCCCGTCAAGAGACCCAGTACTTC. This rearrangement joins TRBV5-1 to TRBJ2-5, with no clear D. Germline V gene sequence: CDR1 SGHRS, CDR2 YFSETQ. V lost 0 bases and J 2 bases, leaving 11 bases between the germline ends. The CDR3 length is 15 residues.

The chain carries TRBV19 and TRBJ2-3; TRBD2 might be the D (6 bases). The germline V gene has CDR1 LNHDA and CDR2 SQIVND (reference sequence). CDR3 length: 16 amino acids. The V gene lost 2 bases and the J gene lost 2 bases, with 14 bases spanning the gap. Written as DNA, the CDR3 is TGTGCCAGTAGTATACGCGCGGGGATGAACACAGATACGCAGTATTTT. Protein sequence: CASSIRAGMNTDTQYF.

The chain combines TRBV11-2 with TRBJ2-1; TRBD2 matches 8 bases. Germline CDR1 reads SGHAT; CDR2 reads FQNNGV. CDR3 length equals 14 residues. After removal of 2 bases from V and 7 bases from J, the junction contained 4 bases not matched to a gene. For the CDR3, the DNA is TGTGCCAGCAGCTTAAGCGGGAGACTAAATGAGCAGTTCTTC. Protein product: CASSLSGRLNEQFF. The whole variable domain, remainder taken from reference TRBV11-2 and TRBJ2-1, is EAGVAQSPRYKIIEKRQSVAFWCNPISGHATLYWYQQILGQGPKLLIQFQNNGVVDDSQLPKDRFSAERLKGVDSTLKIQPAKLEDSAVYLCASSLSGRLNEQFFGPGTRLTVL.

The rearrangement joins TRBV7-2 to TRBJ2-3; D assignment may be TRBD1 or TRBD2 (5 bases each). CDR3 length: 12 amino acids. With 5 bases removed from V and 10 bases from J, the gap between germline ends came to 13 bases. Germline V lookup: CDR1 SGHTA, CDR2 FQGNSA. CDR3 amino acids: CASSRILGAQYF. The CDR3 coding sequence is TGTGCCAGCAGCCGAATTCTGGGGGCGCAGTATTTT.

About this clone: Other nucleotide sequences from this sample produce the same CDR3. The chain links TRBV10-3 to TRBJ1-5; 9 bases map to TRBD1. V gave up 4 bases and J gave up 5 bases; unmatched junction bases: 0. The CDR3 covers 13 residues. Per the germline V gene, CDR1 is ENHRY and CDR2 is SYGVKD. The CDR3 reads CAISGQGDQPQHF. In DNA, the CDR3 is TGTGCCATCAGTGGACAGGGGGATCAGCCCCAGCATTTT.

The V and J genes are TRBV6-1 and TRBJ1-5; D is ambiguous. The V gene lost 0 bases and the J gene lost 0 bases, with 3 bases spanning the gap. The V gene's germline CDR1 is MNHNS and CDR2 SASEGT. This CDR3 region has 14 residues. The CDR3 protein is CASSEAISNQPQHF. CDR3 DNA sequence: TGTGCCAGCAGTGAAGCGATTAGCAATCAGCCCCAGCATTTT.

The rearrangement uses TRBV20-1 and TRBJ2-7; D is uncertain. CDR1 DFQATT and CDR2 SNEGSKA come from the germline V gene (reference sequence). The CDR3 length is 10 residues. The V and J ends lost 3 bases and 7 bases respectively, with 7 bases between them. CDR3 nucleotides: TGCAGTGCTAGGACGGAAGAGCAGTACTTC. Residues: CSARTEEQYF.

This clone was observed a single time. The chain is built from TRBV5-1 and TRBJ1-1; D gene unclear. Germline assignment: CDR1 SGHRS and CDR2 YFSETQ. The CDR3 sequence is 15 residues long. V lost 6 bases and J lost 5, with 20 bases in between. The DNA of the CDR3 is TGCGCCAGCAAGCCGGTTACCCTAGGTTTGACTGAAGCTTTCTTT. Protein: CASKPVTLGLTEAFF. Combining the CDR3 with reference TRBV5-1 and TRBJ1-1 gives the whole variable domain KAGVTQTPRYLIKTRGQQVTLSCSPISGHRSVSWYQQTPGQGLQFLFEYFSETQRNKGNFPGRFSGRQFSNSRSEMNVSTLELGDSALYLCASKPVTLGLTEAFFGQGTRLTVV.

CDR3 coding DNA: TGTGCCAGCTCACCAACCGCGGGATCAAAGTACGAGCAGTACTTC. This translates into CASSPTAGSKYEQYF. The chain carries TRBV18 and TRBJ2-7; perhaps TRBD2 as D (6 bases). The length of the CDR3 is 15 residues. Germline V gene lookup returns CDR1 KGHSH and CDR2 LQKENI. Trimming shortened V by 2 bases and J by 4 bases, and 15 bases separated the two germline ends.

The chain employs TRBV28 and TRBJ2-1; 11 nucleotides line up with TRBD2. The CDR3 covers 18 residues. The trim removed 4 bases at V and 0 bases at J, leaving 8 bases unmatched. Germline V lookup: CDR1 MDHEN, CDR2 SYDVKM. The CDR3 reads CASSSRGLAGRSYNEQFF. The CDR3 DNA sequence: TGTGCCAGCAGTTCCCGAGGACTAGCGGGCCGCTCCTACAATGAGCAGTTCTTC.